This entry describes one T cell receptor beta chain. Trimming removed 4 bases at V and 5 bases at J, with 16 bases between. CDR3 length: 14 residues. Germline CDR1 reads SGDLS; CDR2 reads YYNGEE. Under the authors' procedure: Nucleated cell counts were estimated from reference gene primer amplification. TCRdb's copy holds only in-frame clones and misses some; the assay was immunoSEQ multiplex PCR. V, J and clone size are those of that table, while D and trimming were read from the DNA. Here the sample spans under 200,000 clones, over 70% being singletons. This specimen belongs to a study of blood T cell repertoires in COVID-19. Study background: Samples representing acute and convalescent COVID-19 were sourced from the United States, Italy and Spain. The analysed material was cDNA or gDNA that came from T cells, B-cell-depleted T cells, or PBMCs.

Sample: peripheral blood. This receptor was identified in a man aged 55 to 70 with acute or convalescent COVID-19. This sequence joins TRBV9 and TRBJ2-7, with D maybe TRBD1 (5 bases). The CDR3 DNA sequence: TGTGCCAGCAGCCTGGCCGGTTGGGGCGACGAGCAGTACTTC. Amino acids: CASSLAGWGDEQYF.